What follows are 2 T cell receptor beta chains derived from one specimen sequenced in a study of cytomegalovirus exposure and HLA in healthy donors. With 60 Vbeta and 13 Jbeta primers, the PCR was carried out. Here immunoSEQ multiplex PCR was the method, and the copy in TCRdb shows in-frame clones only, minus some. Of about 190,000 clones in the sample, about 83% were seen once. Sequencing input: PBMCs. The source of these receptors is a woman in her 30s in good health and CMV-seropositive.

CDR3 DNA: TGTGCCAGCAGTTTATCGGCGGACTCTGGGGCCAACGTCCTGACTTTC. Residues: CASSLSADSGANVLTF. The rearrangement uses TRBV27 and TRBJ2-6; D unresolved. CDR3 size: 16 residues. Trimming took off 0 bases at V and 0 bases at J, with 6 bases between the two ends. CDR1 and CDR2 from the germline V gene are MNHEY and SMNVEV (reference sequence).

V is TRBV5-1 and J is TRBJ1-1; TRBD1 matches at 12 bases. The CDR3 length is 17 residues. CDR1 is SGHRS, CDR2 YFSETQ, per germline. V lost 3 bases to trimming and J lost 0 bases; unmatched junction nucleotides: 6. The CDR3 protein is CASSSGGTGGMNTEAFF. The CDR3 DNA reads as TGCGCCAGCAGCTCGGGGGGGACAGGGGGCATGAACACTGAAGCTTTCTTT.